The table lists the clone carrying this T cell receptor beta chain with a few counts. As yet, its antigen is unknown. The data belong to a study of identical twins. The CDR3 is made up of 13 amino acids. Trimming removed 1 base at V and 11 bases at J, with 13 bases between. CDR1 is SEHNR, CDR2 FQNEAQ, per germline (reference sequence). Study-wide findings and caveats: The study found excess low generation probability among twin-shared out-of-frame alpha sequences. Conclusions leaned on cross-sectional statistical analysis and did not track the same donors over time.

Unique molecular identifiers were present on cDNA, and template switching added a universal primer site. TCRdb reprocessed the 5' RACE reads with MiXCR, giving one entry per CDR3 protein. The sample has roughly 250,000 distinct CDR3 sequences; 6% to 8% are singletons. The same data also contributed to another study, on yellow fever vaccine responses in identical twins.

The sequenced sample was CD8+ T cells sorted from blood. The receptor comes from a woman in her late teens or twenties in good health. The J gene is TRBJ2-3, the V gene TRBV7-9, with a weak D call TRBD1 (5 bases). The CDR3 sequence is CASSLGRRDGQYF. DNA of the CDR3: TGTGCCAGCAGCTTAGGGCGCAGGGATGGGCAGTATTTT.